The present T cell receptor beta chain was sequenced within a study of cytomegalovirus exposure and HLA in healthy donors. Study-wide context: Caucasian-associated ancestry cluster membership applied to about 83% of several hundred genotyped donors. Study-wide results and limits: TCR sequences were mostly rare, though some public TCRs occurred in many donors.

PCR amplification relied on 60 Vbeta primers (plus 13 Jbeta primers). Profiled with immunoSEQ multiplex PCR; TCRdb holds only in-frame clones, not every one. The table lists around 180,000 clones, less than 80% of them singletons. Germline trimming cut 0 bases from V and 0 bases from J; bases unmatched to any gene: 2. Germline CDR1 LGHNA, CDR2 YNFKEQ. The CDR3 length is 16 residues. This clone appeared a few times. The target antigen is unknown. The rearrangement links TRBV4-2 to TRBJ1-1; 9 bases are shared with TRBD1. This receptor was obtained from a woman between 40 and 55 years old in good health and CMV-seronegative. The material sequenced was PBMCs. CDR3 DNA sequence: TGTGCCAGCAGCCAAGAGGACAGGGGAATGAACACTGAAGCTTTCTTT. Protein sequence: CASSQEDRGMNTEAFF.